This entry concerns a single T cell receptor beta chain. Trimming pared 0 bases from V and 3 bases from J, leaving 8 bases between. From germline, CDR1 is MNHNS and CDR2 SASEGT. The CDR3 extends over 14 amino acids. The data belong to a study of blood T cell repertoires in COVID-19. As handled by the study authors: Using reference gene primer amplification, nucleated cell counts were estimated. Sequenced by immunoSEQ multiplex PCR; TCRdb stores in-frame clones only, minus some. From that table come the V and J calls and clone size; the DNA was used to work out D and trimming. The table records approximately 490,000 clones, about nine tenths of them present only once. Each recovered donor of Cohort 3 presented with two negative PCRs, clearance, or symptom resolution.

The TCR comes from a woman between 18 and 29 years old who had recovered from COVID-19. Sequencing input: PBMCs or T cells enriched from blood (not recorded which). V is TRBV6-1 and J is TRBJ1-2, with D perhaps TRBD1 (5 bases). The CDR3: CASSEARGYYGYTF. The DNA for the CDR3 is TGTGCCAGCAGTGAAGCGCGGGGGTACTATGGCTACACCTTC.